This passage covers 17 T cell receptor beta chains from one sample sequenced in a study of monozygotic twins with inflammatory bowel disease. TCRdb re-called the 5' RACE reads and catalogs CDR3 proteins one per entry, DNA excluded. This sample's table has 330,000 or so distinct CDR3 sequences. Sequences were obtained from blood. The receptors shown here come from a human donor with ulcerative colitis or Crohn's disease, or a healthy co-twin of an affected twin (not recorded which).

This sequence joins TRBV7-9 and TRBJ2-4; the TCRdb D gene call, TRBD1, has no DNA to confirm it. The germline gives CDR1 SEHNR, CDR2 FQNEAQ (reference sequence). This CDR3 is 16 amino acids long. The CDR3 region is CASTTQQGLAKNIQYF. The full variable domain, its missing parts supplied by reference TRBV7-9 and TRBJ2-4, is DTGVSQNPRHKITKRGQNVTFRCDPISEHNRLYWYRQTLGQGPEFLTYFQNEAQLEKSRLLSDRFSAERPKGSFSTLEIQRTEQGDSAMYLCASTTQQGLAKNIQYFGAGTRLSVL.

The CDR3 loop reads CASRPGTPLYEQYF. The V call is TRBV6-1, the J call TRBJ2-7; there is no DNA to check the TCRdb D call of TRBD2. The germline V gene has CDR1 MNHNS and CDR2 SASEGT. This CDR3 has 14 residues.

The V call is TRBV6-2 or TRBV6-3, the J call TRBJ2-1; checking the TCRdb D call of TRBD1 is not possible without DNA. The germline gives CDR1 MNHEY, CDR2 SVGEGT. The CDR3 covers 18 residues. The CDR3 sequence: CASSYTAGTGLLFNEQFF.

V usage is TRBV20-1 and J usage is TRBJ2-3. The length of the CDR3 is 14 residues. Germline lookup yields CDR1 DFQATT and CDR2 SNEGSKA (reference sequence). The chain's CDR3 is CSASRGRSTDTQYF.

The chain employs TRBV5-4 and TRBJ2-2. The CDR3 contains 15 residues. The germline CDR1 and CDR2 sequences are SGHNT and YYREEE (reference sequence). The CDR3 spells CASSPEIGNTGELFF.

The rearrangement uses TRBV6-2 or TRBV6-3 and TRBJ2-6. CDR3 length equals 15 residues. CDR1 is MNHEY and CDR2 is SVGEGT in the germline V gene. The CDR3 here is CASSPTSSGANVLTF.

V and J are TRBV28 and TRBJ2-7; TCRdb proposes TRBD2, but this gene call is untestable without DNA. CDR1 and CDR2 (germline): MDHEN, SYDVKM. This CDR3 region has 16 residues. The CDR3 is CASSSGRLAGPYEQYF.

The chain uses TRBV29-1 and TRBJ2-3; TCRdb lists TRBD2, though no DNA is available to test this call. CDR1 and CDR2 from the germline V gene are SQVTM and ANQGSEA. There are 12 residues in the CDR3. The CDR3 is CSVLATPDTQYF.

Here the CDR3 reads CSARTQGIDSPLHF. The chain uses TRBV20-1 and TRBJ1-6; TCRdb picks TRBD1, but there is no DNA to check that call. Germline CDR1 DFQATT, CDR2 SNEGSKA (reference sequence). This CDR3 has 14 amino acids.

This chain links TRBV20-1 with TRBJ1-5. Germline loops: CDR1 DFQATT, CDR2 SNEGSKA (reference sequence). The CDR3 loop spans 16 amino acids. CDR3 amino acids: CSARDPEQGANQPQHF.

This sequence joins TRBV9 and TRBJ2-1; checking the TCRdb D call of TRBD2 is not possible without DNA. Germline CDR1 reads SGDLS; CDR2 reads YYNGEE. This CDR3 is 14 amino acids long. CDR3 protein: CASSGTSGPNEQFF.

The genes are TRBV20-1 and TRBJ2-7. The CDR3 covers 13 residues. Germline CDR1 reads DFQATT; CDR2 reads SNEGSKA (reference sequence). CDR3 sequence reads: CSPYRTDTYEQYF.

CDR3 sequence reads: CAISEGLAGGHITDTQYF. The chain recombines TRBV10-3 with TRBJ2-3; the TRBD2 assignment by TCRdb is unverifiable without DNA. The CDR3 is 18 residues long. Per the germline V gene, CDR1 is ENHRY and CDR2 is SYGVKD.

The chain employs TRBV5-1 and TRBJ2-7; absent DNA, TCRdb's TRBD1 call cannot be checked. The CDR3 is made up of 15 amino acids. CDR1 SGHRS and CDR2 YFSETQ come from the germline V gene. CDR3 protein: CASHLGAIRGYEQYF. Drawing the rest from reference TRBV5-1 and TRBJ2-7, the complete variable domain is KAGVTQTPRYLIKTRGQQVTLSCSPISGHRSVSWYQQTPGQGLQFLFEYFSETQRNKGNFPGRFSGRQFSNSRSEMNVSTLELGDSALYLCASHLGAIRGYEQYFGPGTRLTVT.

The chain employs TRBV5-1 and TRBJ1-1. CDR1 SGHRS and CDR2 YFSETQ come from the germline V gene. This CDR3 spans 16 amino acids. The CDR3 here is CASSLATSWGNTEAFF.

The rearrangement joins TRBV27 to TRBJ2-1. This CDR3 contains 14 residues. Germline V gene lookup returns CDR1 MNHEY and CDR2 SMNVEV (reference sequence). The CDR3 sequence: CASSSGSSYNEQFF.

This chain joins TRBV7-2 and TRBJ2-1; the TRBD2 assignment by TCRdb is unverifiable without DNA. The germline V gene has CDR1 SGHTA and CDR2 FQGNSA. This CDR3 comprises 16 residues. The CDR3 protein is CASSLGFSSRYNEQFF.